The next 12 T cell receptor beta chains were all read from a single sample in a study of blood T cell repertoires in COVID-19. This table comes from immunoSEQ multiplex PCR, and its TCRdb copy is limited to in-frame clones, with some not included. The sample includes approximately 190,000 clones, around 90% seen only once; the top ten take about 22%. Sample: peripheral blood. The receptor source for this set is a man in his fifties or sixties with active or convalescent COVID-19.

V is TRBV6-5 and J is TRBJ1-1; D might be TRBD1 (6 bases). The CDR3 has 14 residues. Germline V gene data show CDR1 as MNHEY and CDR2 as SVGAGI. V gave up 8 bases and J gave up 3 bases, with 16 bases separating them. Here the CDR3 reads CASDLAWGHTEAFF. The CDR3 bases are TGTGCCAGCGACCTGGCTTGGGGGCACACTGAAGCTTTCTTT.

The rearrangement uses TRBV2 and TRBJ2-1, with 7 bases fitting TRBD2. CDR3 length equals 13 residues. J gave up 11 bases and V 3 bases, and 7 bases lay outside the gene matches. CDR1 is SNHLY and CDR2 is FYNNEI in the germline V gene. Here the CDR3 DNA reads TGTGCCAGCAGTGAGGGAGGGGCCCCCCAGCAGTTCTTC. Protein: CASSEGGAPQQFF. Combining the CDR3 with reference TRBV2 and TRBJ2-1 gives the whole variable domain EPEVTQTPSHQVTQMGQEVILRCVPISNHLYFYWYRQILGQKVEFLVSFYNNEISEKSEIFDDQFSVERPDGSNFTLKIRSTKLEDSAMYFCASSEGGAPQQFFGPGTRLTVL.

CDR3 nucleotides: TGTGCCAGCAGGCTAAGGACAGGGATAGGAAACATTCAGTACTTC. Its translation: CASRLRTGIGNIQYF. This chain uses TRBV2 with TRBJ2-4; 8 bases map to TRBD1. After removal of 6 bases from V and 6 bases from J, the junction contained 10 bases not matched to a gene. The CDR3 spans 15 residues. In germline, CDR1 is SNHLY, CDR2 FYNNEI.

The chain recombines TRBV6-5 with TRBJ2-7, with 8 bases aligning to TRBD1. Germline V gene lookup returns CDR1 MNHEY and CDR2 SVGAGI. The V and J ends lost 2 bases and 3 bases, in that order; junction bases with no gene match: 9. This CDR3 has 16 residues. For the CDR3, the DNA is TGTGCCAGCAGTTACCTCGGACAGGGAGCTAACTACGAGCAGTACTTC. Translation gives CASSYLGQGANYEQYF.

The chain employs TRBV15 and TRBJ2-5; 11 bases match TRBD2. V lost 2 bases to trimming and J lost 4 bases; unmatched junction nucleotides: 9. The germline V gene has CDR1 LNHNV and CDR2 YYDKDF (reference sequence). The CDR3 length is 17 residues. The CDR3 DNA follows: TGTGCCACCAGCAGATCGCCCCCTACTAGCGGGGGAGAGACCCAGTACTTC. It encodes CATSRSPPTSGGETQYF.

The J gene is TRBJ2-2, the V gene TRBV2, with 7 bases matching TRBD2. The CDR3 consists of 16 residues. CDR1 is SNHLY and CDR2 is FYNNEI in the germline V gene. With 6 bases clipped from V and 2 bases from J, the junction kept 9 bases outside the gene matches. CDR3 nucleotides: TGTGCCAGCAGCCCTACTAGCGCCCCAAACACCGGGGAGCTGTTTTTT. Translated, it gives CASSPTSAPNTGELFF.

The chain has TRBV5-1 and TRBJ1-1, with D possibly being TRBD1 (5 bases). Per the germline V gene, CDR1 is SGHRS and CDR2 is YFSETQ. The CDR3 totals 14 residues. V lost 4 bases to trimming and J lost 1 base, with 11 bases between them. The CDR3 is CASSQGSGNTEAFF. DNA for the CDR3: TGCGCCAGCAGCCAGGGATCAGGGAACACTGAAGCTTTCTTT.

In DNA form, the CDR3 reads TGCAGCGTTGTCTGGCGGTTTGCAACTAATGAAAAACTGTTTTTT. As protein: CSVVWRFATNEKLFF. V usage is TRBV29-1 and J usage is TRBJ1-4; D is uncertain. Germline V gives CDR1 SQVTM, CDR2 ANQGSEA. The CDR3 runs 15 residues. With 4 bases removed from V and 0 bases from J, the gap between germline ends came to 12 bases.

The rearrangement uses TRBV25-1 and TRBJ2-5, with 9 bases matching TRBD1. J lost 3 bases, V lost 6 bases, and 5 bases had no gene match. The CDR3 has 14 residues. Germline V gene sequence: CDR1 MGHDK, CDR2 SYGVNS. The CDR3 DNA reads as TGTGCCAGCAGCCAGACAGGGGGAGAAGAGACCCAGTACTTC. This gives the protein CASSQTGGEETQYF.

The gene calls are TRBV7-9 and TRBJ1-2, with 10 bases matching TRBD1. Germline V gene data show CDR1 as SEHNR and CDR2 as FQNEAQ (reference sequence). The CDR3 is 14 amino acids. The junction had 4 bases not matched to a gene; V was cut back by 5 bases and J by 4 bases. CDR3 nucleotide sequence: TGTGCCAGCAGCACTTGGGACAGGGGCTATGGCTACACCTTC. This codes for CASSTWDRGYGYTF.

This chain links TRBV4-1 with TRBJ1-4; TRBD1 matches 9 bases. The CDR3 is made up of 15 amino acids. Germline lookup yields CDR1 MGHRA and CDR2 YSYEKL. V trimming: 4 bases; J trimming: 4 bases; junction bases outside the gene matches: 4. The CDR3 here is CASSLRDRDNEKLFF. For the CDR3, the DNA is TGCGCCAGCAGCCTACGGGACAGGGATAATGAAAAACTGTTTTTT.

The gene calls are TRBV30 and TRBJ1-5; TRBD1 might be the D (5 bases). The CDR3 consists of 16 residues. The V and J ends lost 0 bases and 4 bases respectively, with 16 bases between them. Germline loops: CDR1 GTSNPN, CDR2 SVGIG (reference sequence). The DNA for the CDR3 is TGTGCCTGGAGTGTACGTTCTGGGGCCCAAAATCAGCCCCAGCATTTT. This translates into CAWSVRSGAQNQPQHF.